This T cell receptor (beta chain) is drawn from a study of memory CD4+ T cells and cytomegalovirus serostatus. Study findings and constraints: About 40% of the roughly 150 known CMV-associated TCRbeta sequences appeared in CD4+ memory. The CMV-associated TCR signature appears largely within the CD4+ memory repertoire. Median bootstrapped AUC for CMV status was about 0.96 originally, approximately 0.91 US-trained.

In the authors' methods: After removing out-of-frame reads, 2,204,828 distinct TCRbeta sequences remained. Clones were sequenced by immunoSEQ multiplex PCR, and TCRdb holds only the in-frame ones, with some missing. The V and J calls and clone size are taken from that table; D and trimming were inferred from the DNA. The sample includes roughly 84,000 clones, approximately 80% seen only once; the top ten take around 0.73%. In the case of this clone: The target antigen is unknown.

This CDR3 comprises 15 residues. From germline, CDR1 is SGHNT and CDR2 YYREEE (reference sequence). The ends were cut back, 5 bases at V and 0 bases at J, with 13 bases in the middle. Single viable CD3+CD4+CD8-CD45RO+ cells were sorted as the memory CD4+ T cells. V usage is TRBV5-4 and J usage is TRBJ2-3; D perhaps matches TRBD2 (6 bases). The receptor's source is an adult in good health and CMV-seronegative. Sequenced material: memory CD4+ T cells from blood. CDR3 coding DNA: TGTGCCAGCAGTAGGGACGGGGGAAGCACAGATACGCAGTATTTT. Protein sequence: CASSRDGGSTDTQYF.